This T cell receptor beta chain was recovered during a study of Ad26.COV2.S vaccination and SARS-CoV-2 variants. Study information: Donor allocation was to the COV1001 Ad26.COV2.S trial arm.

Treatment here: roughly 18 received Ad26.COV2.S at low or high dose, single or two shots; about 5 received placebo; per-sample allocation not given. Samples analyzed were those drawn on day 63 after the first vaccine or placebo injection. Profiled with immunoSEQ multiplex PCR; TCRdb holds only in-frame clones, not every one. The data contain just under 250,000 clones, 70% to 90% of them seen just once; the ten biggest clones take up around 11%. Sequenced here: peripheral blood, sampled in a trial of Ad26.COV2.S vaccine versus placebo. The TCR originated in a person aged 18-60 years who received the Ad26.COV2.S COVID-19 vaccine or a placebo.

The CDR3 here is CATTGGTEAFF. Written as DNA, the CDR3 is TGTGCCACGACAGGAGGCACTGAAGCTTTCTTT. V gene TRBV28 combines with J gene TRBJ1-1; D possibly corresponds to TRBD1 (6 bases). The CDR3 runs 11 residues. CDR1 is MDHEN and CDR2 is SYDVKM in the germline V gene. Trimming took off 10 bases at V and 4 bases at J, with 10 bases between the two ends.